Listed below are T cell receptor beta chains from one sample, sequenced in a study of shared clonotypes between healthy human individuals. TCRdb's table, derived via immunoSEQ multiplex PCR, lists solely in-frame clones and lacks some. The top ten clones hold roughly 0.39% of a sample with around 2.5 million clones, 93% of them seen once. Sequenced: naive CD4+ T cells from PBMCs. These receptors were collected from a man younger than 35 in good health. Some clones in this sample may be carry-over from other donors' samples. The CDR3 runs from the conserved cysteine through the conserved F or W.

j_call,v_call,cdr3_length,cdr3_aa
TRBJ2-7,TRBV5-1,15,CASSGGTGPSYEQYF
TRBJ1-2,TRBV30,13,CAWKDRVVAGYTF
TRBJ2-1,TRBV11-3,13,CASSLDRYNEQFF
TRBJ2-5,TRBV6-1,14,CASSEGGQRETQYF
TRBJ2-7,TRBV6-6,12,CASSDRGHEQYF
TRBJ1-1,TRBV5-5,13,CASSASGETEAFF
TRBJ1-1,TRBV6-5,13,CASSLRLETEAFF
TRBJ2-3,TRBV15,14,CATSRGGDTDTQYF
TRBJ2-3,TRBV5-1,19,CASSAGTSGRGWGTDTQYF
TRBJ2-5,TRBV9,14,CASSGRGGQETQYF
TRBJ1-2,TRBV29-1,14,CSAEGAGPNYGYTF
TRBJ2-1,TRBV9,15,CASSVEGDVYNEQFF
TRBJ2-7,TRBV29-1,11,CSGTYDYEQYF
TRBJ2-7,TRBV7-2,15,CASSLDGTSSYEQYF
TRBJ2-7,TRBV11-2,17,CASSLTMGLAGYYEQYF
TRBJ2-7,TRBV9,15,CAASDRSSGAIEQYF
TRBJ2-2,TRBV4-3,15,CASSQAVRITGELFF
TRBJ2-5,TRBV9,15,CASSPGLAGVETQYF